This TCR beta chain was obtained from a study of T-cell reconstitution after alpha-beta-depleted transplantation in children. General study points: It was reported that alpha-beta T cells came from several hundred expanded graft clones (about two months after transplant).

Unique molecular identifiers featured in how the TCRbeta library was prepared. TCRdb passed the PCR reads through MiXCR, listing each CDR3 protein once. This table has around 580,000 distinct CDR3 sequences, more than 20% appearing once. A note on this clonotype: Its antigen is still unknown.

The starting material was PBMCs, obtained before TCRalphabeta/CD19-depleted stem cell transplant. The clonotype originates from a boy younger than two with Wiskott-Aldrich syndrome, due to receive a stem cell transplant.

CDR3 nucleotide sequence: TGTGCCAGCAAGTTTCGGTCAACGGGGGGGCCGAGTCAGTTCTTC. Translating it yields CASKFRSTGGPSQFF. The chain recombines TRBV28 with TRBJ2-1; 8 bases align to TRBD2. CDR3 length: 15 residues. Looked up from germline, CDR1 is MDHEN and CDR2 is SYDVKM. J was trimmed by 13 bases and V by 7 bases; bases with no gene match: 18.